This passage covers 8 T cell receptor beta chains from one sample sequenced in a study of immune characteristics of hereditary and idiopathic chronic pancreatitis. The data were produced by immunoSEQ multiplex PCR, yet TCRdb's version contains in-frame clones alone and is incomplete. The profile shows about 15,000 clones, around 79% of them singletons. Patients having total pancreatectomy with islet autotransplantation provided the chronic pancreatitis pancreas tissue. The source material was pancreas tissue with hereditary chronic pancreatitis. The receptors were gathered from a human donor with chronic pancreatitis.

The rearrangement links TRBV4-2 to TRBJ2-3, with 7 bases aligning to TRBD2. The CDR3 is 15 amino acids. Trimming removed 5 bases from V and 2 bases from J; junction bases left unmatched: 7. Germline V gene lookup returns CDR1 LGHNA and CDR2 YNFKEQ. CDR3 coding DNA: TGTGCCAGCAGCTGGCGAGCGGGACCCACAGATACGCAGTATTTT. Encoded protein: CASSWRAGPTDTQYF.

This clone came up a few times. The rearrangement uses TRBV28 and TRBJ1-4, with TRBD1 matching 8 bases. This CDR3 has 14 amino acids. Germline CDR1 MDHEN, CDR2 SYDVKM. With V trimmed by 4 bases and J by 8 bases, 6 bases remained unmatched. CDR3 sequence: CASSSDRVSEKLFF. CDR3 nucleotides: TGTGCCAGCAGTTCGGACAGGGTGAGCGAAAAACTGTTTTTT.

The chain employs TRBV28 and TRBJ1-1, with TRBD1 identical over 8 bases. V lost 2 bases, J lost 10 bases, and 6 bases stayed unmatched. Germline loops: CDR1 MDHEN, CDR2 SYDVKM. The CDR3 has 13 residues. CDR3 in amino acids: CASSLQDRGRAFF. The CDR3 nucleotides read TGTGCCAGCAGTTTACAAGACAGGGGACGAGCTTTCTTT. Full variable domain (rest looked up from reference TRBV28 and TRBJ1-1): DVKVTQSSRYLVKRTGEKVFLECVQDMDHENMFWYRQDPGLGLRLIYFSYDVKMKEKGDIPEGYSVSREKKERFSLILESASTNQTSMYLCASSLQDRGRAFFGQGTRLTVV.

Only one count was recorded for this clone. The CDR3: CASSRRGEADTQYF. The CDR3 DNA reads as TGTGCCAGCAGCCGGCGCGGGGAGGCAGATACGCAGTATTTT. V gene TRBV5-8 combines with J gene TRBJ2-3, with a weak D call TRBD2 (6 bases). V lost 4 bases to trimming and J lost 4 bases, with 13 bases between them. This CDR3 comprises 14 residues. Per germline, CDR1 SGHTS and CDR2 YDEGEE.

This chain joins TRBV4-1 and TRBJ2-1, with D perhaps given as TRBD1 or TRBD2 (7 bases each). The CDR3 runs to 13 residues. Germline V gives CDR1 MGHRA, CDR2 YSYEKL. Trimming pared 4 bases from V and 15 bases from J, leaving 19 bases between. CDR3 bases: TGCGCCAGCAGCCCCCAGGGGGGGAGAGGTACGTTCTTC. It is translated as CASSPQGGRGTFF.

The rearrangement uses TRBV5-1 and TRBJ2-3, with D possibly matching TRBD1 (6 bases). Looked up from germline, CDR1 is SGHRS and CDR2 is YFSETQ. Trimming left V 5 bases short and J 1 base short, with 11 bases between. The CDR3 consists of 14 residues. CDR3 residues: CASSNRQGTDTQYF. CDR3 nucleotides: TGCGCCAGCAGTAACCGACAGGGCACAGATACGCAGTATTTT. Supplemented by reference TRBV5-1 and TRBJ2-3, the full variable domain reads KAGVTQTPRYLIKTRGQQVTLSCSPISGHRSVSWYQQTPGQGLQFLFEYFSETQRNKGNFPGRFSGRQFSNSRSEMNVSTLELGDSALYLCASSNRQGTDTQYFGPGTRLTVL.

Comment on this clone: The same CDR3 can be traced to other DNA sequences in this sample. This sequence joins TRBV18 and TRBJ1-2, with 8 bases aligning to TRBD1. In germline, CDR1 is KGHSH, CDR2 LQKENI. The CDR3 runs to 15 residues. V lost 0 bases, J lost 4 bases, and 4 bases stayed unmatched. CDR3 protein: CASSPPGTGPYGYTF. As DNA, the CDR3 is TGTGCCAGCTCACCACCCGGGACAGGACCCTATGGCTACACCTTC.

With respect to this clone: The junction shows a germline mismatch at one end, possibly a read error. V is TRBV7-9 and J is TRBJ1-1, with D possibly being TRBD1 (6 bases). CDR1 and CDR2 from the germline V gene are SEHNR and FQNEAQ (reference sequence). This CDR3 has 13 amino acids. The CDR3 DNA reads TGTGCCAGCAGCTTATATTCAGGGGCTGAGGCTTTCTTT. Its translation is CASSLYSGAEAFF.